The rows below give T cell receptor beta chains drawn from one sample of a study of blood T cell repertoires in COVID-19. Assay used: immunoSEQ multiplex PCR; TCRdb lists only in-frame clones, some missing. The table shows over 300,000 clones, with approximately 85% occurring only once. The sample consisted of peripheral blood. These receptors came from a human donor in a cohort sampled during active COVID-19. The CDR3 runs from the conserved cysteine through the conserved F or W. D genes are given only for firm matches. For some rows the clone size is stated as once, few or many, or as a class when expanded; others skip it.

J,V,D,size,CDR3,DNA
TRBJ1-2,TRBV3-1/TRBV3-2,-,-,CASSQLGQTRNYGYTF,TGTGCCAGCAGCCAATTAGGACAGACTCGTAACTATGGCTACACCTTC
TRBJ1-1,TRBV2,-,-,CASRETGNTEAFF,TGTGCCAGCAGGGAAACAGGTAACACTGAAGCTTTCTTT
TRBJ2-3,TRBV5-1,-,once,CASSFGPTGGDTQYF,TGCGCCAGCAGCTTCGGACCGACCGGAGGGGATACGCAGTATTTT
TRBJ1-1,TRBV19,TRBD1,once,CASRTGTYTEAFF,TGTGCCAGTAGGACAGGGACGTACACTGAAGCTTTCTTT
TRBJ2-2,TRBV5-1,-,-,CASSSRSITGELFF,TGCGCCAGCAGCAGCCGTAGTATCACCGGGGAGCTGTTTTTT
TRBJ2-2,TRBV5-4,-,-,CASSRQVPAGELFF,TGTGCCAGCAGCCGACAGGTTCCCGCCGGGGAGCTGTTTTTT
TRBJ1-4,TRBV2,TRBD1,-,CASTGGPTNEKLFF,TGTGCCAGCACAGGGGGACCAACTAATGAAAAACTGTTTTTT
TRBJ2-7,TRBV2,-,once,CASSDSGSTYEQYF,TGTGCCAGCAGCGACTCCGGGTCAACCTACGAGCAGTACTTC
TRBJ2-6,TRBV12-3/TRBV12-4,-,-,CASRLSGANVLTF,TGTGCCAGCAGGCTATCTGGGGCCAACGTCCTGACTTTC
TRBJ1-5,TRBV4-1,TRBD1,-,CASSQDPGQGIGANQPQHF,TGCGCCAGCAGCCAAGATCCGGGACAGGGGATCGGGGCCAATCAGCCCCAGCATTTT
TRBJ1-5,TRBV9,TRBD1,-,CASSVEAGGRQPQHF,TGTGCCAGCAGCGTAGAGGCAGGGGGCAGACAGCCCCAGCATTTT
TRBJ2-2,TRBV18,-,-,CASSPGQNTGELFF,TGTGCCAGCTCACCTGGCCAGAACACCGGGGAGCTGTTTTTT
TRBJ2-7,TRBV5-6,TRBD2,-,CASSLDGRVEQYF,TGTGCCAGCAGCTTGGACGGGAGGGTCGAGCAGTACTTC
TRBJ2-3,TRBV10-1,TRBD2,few,CASSLGLAGNTDTQYF,TGCGCCAGCAGCCTGGGACTAGCGGGGAACACAGATACGCAGTATTTT
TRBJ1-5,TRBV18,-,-,CASSPRPGGGNQPQHF,TGTGCCAGCTCACCAAGGCCGGGCGGGGGGAATCAGCCCCAGCATTTT
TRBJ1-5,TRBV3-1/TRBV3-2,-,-,CASSEGAKNQPQHF,TGTGCCAGCAGTGAAGGGGCAAAAAATCAGCCCCAGCATTTT
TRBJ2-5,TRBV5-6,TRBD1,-,CASSLAGQGQETQYF,TGTGCCAGCAGCTTGGCGGGACAGGGTCAAGAGACCCAGTACTTC
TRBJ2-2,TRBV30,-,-,CAWSKSNAGELFF,TGTGCCTGGAGTAAGTCTAACGCCGGGGAGCTGTTTTTT
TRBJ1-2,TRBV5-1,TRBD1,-,CASSLVGPGQGIGGYTF,TGCGCCAGCAGCTTGGTGGGACCGGGACAGGGAATAGGTGGCTACACCTTC
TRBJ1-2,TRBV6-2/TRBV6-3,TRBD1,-,CASSRTGANYGYTF,TGTGCCAGCAGTCGGACAGGAGCTAACTATGGCTACACCTTC
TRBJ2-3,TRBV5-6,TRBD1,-,CASSLIGDRSPDTQYF,TGTGCCAGCAGCTTGATCGGGGACAGGTCCCCAGATACGCAGTATTTT
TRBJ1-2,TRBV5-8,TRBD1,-,CASSLQGASGYTF,TGTGCCAGCAGCTTACAGGGGGCGAGTGGCTACACCTTC
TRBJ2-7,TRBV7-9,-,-,CASSSSANYEQYF,TGTGCCAGCAGCTCGAGCGCCAACTACGAGCAGTACTTC
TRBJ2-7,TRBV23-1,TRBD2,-,CASRPHLAGGSYEQYF,TGCGCCAGCAGGCCCCACTTAGCGGGGGGGTCCTACGAGCAGTACTTC
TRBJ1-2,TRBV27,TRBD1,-,CASSQDRGLYDYGYTF,TGTGCCAGTTCTCAGGACAGGGGTTTGTATGACTATGGCTACACCTTC
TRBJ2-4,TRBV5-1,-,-,CASSTGPSGAIQYF,TGCGCCAGCAGTACAGGTCCCTCTGGGGCTATTCAGTACTTC
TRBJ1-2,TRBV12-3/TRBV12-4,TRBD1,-,CASSGGQVRYTF,TGTGCCAGCAGTGGGGGACAGGTTCGCTACACCTTC
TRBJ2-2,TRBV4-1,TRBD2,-,CASSTPGGALRELFF,TGCGCCAGCAGCACACCGGGGGGGGCCTTGAGAGAGCTGTTTTTT
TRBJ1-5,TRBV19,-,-,CASSTRQGTNQPQHF,TGTGCCAGTAGTACCCGGCAGGGGACAAATCAGCCCCAGCATTTT
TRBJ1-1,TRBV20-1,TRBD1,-,CSAIRGSEAFF,TGCAGTGCTATCAGGGGGAGTGAAGCTTTCTTT
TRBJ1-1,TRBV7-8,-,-,CASSRQTGNTEAFF,TGTGCCAGCAGCCGGCAGACAGGGAACACTGAAGCTTTCTTT
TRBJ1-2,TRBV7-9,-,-,CASSPDYGYTF,TGTGCCAGCAGCCCAGACTATGGCTACACCTTC
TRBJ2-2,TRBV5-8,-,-,CASILGALGTGELFF,TGTGCCAGCATCCTTGGAGCACTCGGGACCGGGGAGCTGTTTTTT
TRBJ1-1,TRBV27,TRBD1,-,CASREGQGVRNTEAFF,TGTGCCAGCAGGGAGGGACAGGGGGTCCGGAACACTGAAGCTTTCTTT
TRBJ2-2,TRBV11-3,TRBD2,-,CASSFGTSGGTGELFF,TGTGCCAGCAGCTTCGGGACTAGCGGGGGCACCGGGGAGCTGTTTTTT